The clone carrying this T cell receptor (beta chain) has more than one count but fewer than ten. Its target is not known. This entry is derived from a study of regulatory T cells in long-lasting Graves disease. Whole-study findings and limits: Patients with persistent disease shared roughly 3,000 public clonotypes, outpacing the 900 to 1,000 shared by new patients. Having only a small sample size may have limited accuracy. Patients with persistent disease showed a bias toward TRBV28, TRBJ1-2 and TRBJ2-5.

In germline, CDR1 is SGHRS, CDR2 YFSETQ. The CDR3 spans 18 residues. V shed 0 bases, J shed 1 base, and the junction held 9 bases outside the gene matches. Time point reported: persistent/refractory GD, antithyroid drugs over 5 years with positive TRAb. Isolated PBMC RNA provided the starting material for the TCR library. Each of the patients was recruited from an endocrinology department situated in Xi'an, China. The TCR beta library used iRepertoire HTBI primers with Arm-PCR amplification of CDR3. TCRdb re-called the multiplex PCR reads with MiXCR, one entry per CDR3 protein. The data show approximately 400,000 distinct CDR3 sequences, about 23% seen once.

This sample comprised peripheral blood mononuclear cells (PBMCs), obtained when the disease was refractory, from a patient treated with antithyroid drugs. The source of this sequence is a woman aged 35 to 49 with Graves disease. The rearrangement joins TRBV5-1 to TRBJ2-7; 11 bases agree with TRBD2. CDR3 region: CASSLDSGRAWGSYEQYF. The CDR3, as DNA: TGCGCCAGCAGCTTGGATAGCGGGAGGGCCTGGGGGTCCTACGAGCAGTACTTC.